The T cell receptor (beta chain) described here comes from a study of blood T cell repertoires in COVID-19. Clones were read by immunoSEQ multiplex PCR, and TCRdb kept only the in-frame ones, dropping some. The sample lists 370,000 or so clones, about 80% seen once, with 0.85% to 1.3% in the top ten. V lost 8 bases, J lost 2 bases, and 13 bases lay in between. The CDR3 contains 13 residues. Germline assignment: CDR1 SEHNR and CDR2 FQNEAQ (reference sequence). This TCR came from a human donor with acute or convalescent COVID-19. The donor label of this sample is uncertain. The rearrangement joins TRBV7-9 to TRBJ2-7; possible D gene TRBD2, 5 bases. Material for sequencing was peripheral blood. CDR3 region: CASSVLGTYEQYF. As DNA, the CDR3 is TGTGCCAGCTCGGTTCTCGGGACCTACGAGCAGTACTTC.